A single sample gave rise to the 13 T cell receptor beta chains below, sequenced in a study of blood T cell repertoires in COVID-19. Measured with immunoSEQ multiplex PCR; TCRdb has only the in-frame clones, and not every one. The sample contains about 140,000 clones, about 91% of which appear only once. Sequenced material: peripheral blood. The receptors here all came from a woman between 55 and 75 years old with acute or convalescent COVID-19.

The CDR3 DNA sequence: TGTGCCAGCCTAGGGACTAGCGGTGAGCAGTTCTTC. Residues: CASLGTSGEQFF. The chain employs TRBV6-5 and TRBJ2-1; TRBD2 aligns across 11 bases. Germline lookup yields CDR1 MNHEY and CDR2 SVGAGI. V was clipped by 8 bases and J by 9 bases; unmatched bases: 3. The CDR3 has 12 residues.

V and J are TRBV13 and TRBJ1-1, with D possibly TRBD1 on 6 matching bases. Trimming shortened V by 5 bases and J by 1 base, and 11 bases separated the two germline ends. The CDR3 spans 14 residues. Germline loops: CDR1 PRHDT, CDR2 FYEKMQ (reference sequence). This chain's CDR3 is CASSRTETNTEAFF. In nucleotides, the CDR3 is TGTGCCAGCAGCCGGACAGAAACGAACACTGAAGCTTTCTTT.

The chain is built from TRBV9 and TRBJ2-7; no reliable D call. Germline V gene sequence: CDR1 SGDLS, CDR2 YYNGEE. V was shortened by 0 bases and J by 3 bases, with 7 bases between the two germline ends. This CDR3 is 13 amino acids long. Here the CDR3 DNA reads TGTGCCAGCAGCGTAGGGCACGACTACGAGCAGTACTTC. Amino acid sequence: CASSVGHDYEQYF.

The genes are TRBV11-3 and TRBJ2-1, with 9 bases fitting TRBD1. CDR3 length: 13 residues. Germline V gives CDR1 SGHNT, CDR2 YENEEA. Trimming at V came to 4 bases and at J to 5 bases, leaving 0 bases not matched to a gene. The CDR3 DNA follows: TGTGCCAGCAGCTGGACAGGGGACAATGAGCAGTTCTTC. Amino acids: CASSWTGDNEQFF.

This chain links TRBV27 with TRBJ1-2; D remains unclear. The germline CDR1 and CDR2 sequences are MNHEY and SMNVEV (reference sequence). The ends were cut back, 5 bases at V and 3 bases at J, with 22 bases in the middle. This CDR3 is 17 amino acids long. The CDR3 sequence: CASSANTFNGRDYGYTF. The CDR3 DNA reads TGTGCCAGCAGTGCAAATACTTTCAACGGGAGGGACTATGGCTACACCTTC.

The rearrangement links TRBV10-3 to TRBJ1-6; no firm D call. Germline V lookup: CDR1 ENHRY, CDR2 SYGVKD. The CDR3 runs to 15 residues. The V and J ends lost 6 bases and 5 bases respectively, with 14 bases between them. The chain's CDR3 is CAIRQTLADNSPLHF. CDR3 DNA sequence: TGTGCCATCAGGCAGACACTTGCAGATAATTCACCCCTCCACTTT.

This sequence joins TRBV28 and TRBJ2-2; D remains unclear. Deletions cut 4 bases from V and 1 base from J, with 7 bases between. The CDR3 sequence is 14 residues long. CDR1 is MDHEN, CDR2 SYDVKM, per germline. Written as DNA, the CDR3 is TGTGCCAGCAGTTCCCCGGGGAACACCGGGGAGCTGTTTTTT. Translating it yields CASSSPGNTGELFF.

The V gene is TRBV2, the J gene TRBJ1-5; 10 nucleotides align to TRBD1. This CDR3 has 13 residues. The germline gives CDR1 SNHLY, CDR2 FYNNEI. Trimming took 4 bases from V and 6 from J; bases not matched to a gene: 0. For the CDR3, the DNA is TGTGCCAGCAGTGGGACAGGGGGTCAGCCCCAGCATTTT. Translation: CASSGTGGQPQHF.

This chain links TRBV28 with TRBJ1-1; D gene uncertain. CDR1 and CDR2 from the germline V gene are MDHEN and SYDVKM. V lost 7 bases, J lost 0 bases, and 9 bases lay in between. The CDR3 runs 13 residues. This CDR3 is CASMEDLNTEAFF. The CDR3 DNA reads as TGTGCCAGCATGGAGGACCTGAACACTGAAGCTTTCTTT.

The chain combines TRBV28 with TRBJ1-4; 8 positions match TRBD1. Germline values: CDR1 MDHEN, CDR2 SYDVKM. The CDR3 runs to 15 residues. J gave up 8 bases and V 6 bases, and 11 bases lay outside the gene matches. CDR3 region: CASSNGTGYGEKLFF. The CDR3, as DNA: TGTGCCAGCAGCAATGGGACAGGCTATGGGGAAAAACTGTTTTTT.

The V and J genes are TRBV28 and TRBJ1-2; 12 positions agree with TRBD1. CDR3 size: 15 residues. Germline V gives CDR1 MDHEN, CDR2 SYDVKM. V was pared by 6 bases and J by 6 bases, with 8 bases of the junction left unmatched. The CDR3 sequence is CASSLGQGAWNGYTF. The CDR3 DNA sequence: TGTGCCAGCAGCCTGGGACAGGGGGCGTGGAATGGCTACACCTTC.

This rearrangement joins TRBV7-2 to TRBJ1-2; D might be TRBD1 (5 bases). The germline V gene encodes CDR1 SGHTA and CDR2 FQGNSA. This CDR3 is built from 18 residues. The ends were cut back, 1 base at V and 1 base at J, with 19 bases in the middle. The CDR3 protein is CASSLELVGAGINYGYTF. CDR3 nucleotides: TGTGCCAGCAGCTTAGAGTTGGTTGGGGCAGGAATTAACTATGGCTACACCTTC. Drawing the rest from reference TRBV7-2 and TRBJ1-2, the complete variable domain is GAGVSQSPSNKVTEKGKDVELRCDPISGHTALYWYRQSLGQGLEFLIYFQGNSAPDKSGLPSDRFSAERTGGSVSTLTIQRTQQEDSAVYLCASSLELVGAGINYGYTFGSGTRLTVV.

The gene calls are TRBV5-4 and TRBJ2-5; D may be TRBD1 (5 bases). CDR1 and CDR2 (germline): SGHNT, YYREEE (reference sequence). Trimming took 5 bases from V and 5 from J, leaving 13 bases between them. The CDR3 has 13 residues. CDR3 in DNA: TGTGCCAGCAGGTCTGGGCAGGGTGAGACCCAGTACTTC. This codes for CASRSGQGETQYF. Filled out from reference TRBV5-4 and TRBJ2-5, the complete variable domain reads ETGVTQSPTHLIKTRGQQVTLRCSSQSGHNTVSWYQQALGQGPQFIFQYYREEENGRGNFPPRFSGLQFPNYSSELNVNALELDDSALYLCASRSGQGETQYFGPGTRLLVL.